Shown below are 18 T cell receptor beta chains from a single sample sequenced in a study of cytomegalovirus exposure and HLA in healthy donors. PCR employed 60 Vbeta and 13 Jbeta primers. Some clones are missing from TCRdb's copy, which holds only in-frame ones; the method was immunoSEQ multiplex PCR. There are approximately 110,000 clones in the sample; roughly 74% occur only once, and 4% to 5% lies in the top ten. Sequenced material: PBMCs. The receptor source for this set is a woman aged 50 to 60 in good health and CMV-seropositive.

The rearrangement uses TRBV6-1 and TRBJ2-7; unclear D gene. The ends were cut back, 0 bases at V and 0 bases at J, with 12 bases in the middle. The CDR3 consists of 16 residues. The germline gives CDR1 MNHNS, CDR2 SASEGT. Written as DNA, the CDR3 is TGTGCCAGCAGTGAAGCGCAACAGATACGCTCCTACGAGCAGTACTTC. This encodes CASSEAQQIRSYEQYF.

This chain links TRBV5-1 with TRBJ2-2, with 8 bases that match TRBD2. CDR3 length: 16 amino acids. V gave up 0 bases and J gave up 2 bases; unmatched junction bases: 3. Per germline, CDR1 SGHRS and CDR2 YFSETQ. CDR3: CASSLVAGGNTGELFF. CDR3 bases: TGCGCCAGCAGCTTGGTCGCGGGGGGTAACACCGGGGAGCTGTTTTTT.

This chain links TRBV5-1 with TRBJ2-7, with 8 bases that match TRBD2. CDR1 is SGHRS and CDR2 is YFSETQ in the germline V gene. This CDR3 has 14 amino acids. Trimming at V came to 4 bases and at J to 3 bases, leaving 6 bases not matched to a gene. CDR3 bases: TGCGCCAGCAGCCCCCGGGAGGGTTTCTACGAGCAGTACTTC. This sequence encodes CASSPREGFYEQYF.

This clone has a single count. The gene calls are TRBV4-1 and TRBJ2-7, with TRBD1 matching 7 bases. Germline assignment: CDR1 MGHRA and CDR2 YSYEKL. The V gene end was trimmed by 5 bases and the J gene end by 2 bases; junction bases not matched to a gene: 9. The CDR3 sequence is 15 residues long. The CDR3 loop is CASSRQTGLTYEQYF. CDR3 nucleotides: TGCGCCAGCAGCAGGCAGACAGGGTTGACCTACGAGCAGTACTTC.

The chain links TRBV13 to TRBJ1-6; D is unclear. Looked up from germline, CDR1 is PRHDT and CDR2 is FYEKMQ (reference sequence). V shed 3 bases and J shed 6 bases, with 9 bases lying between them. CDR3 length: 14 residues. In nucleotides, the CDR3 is TGTGCCAGCAGCTTCGGGAGTGGTAATTCACCCCTCCACTTT. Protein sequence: CASSFGSGNSPLHF.

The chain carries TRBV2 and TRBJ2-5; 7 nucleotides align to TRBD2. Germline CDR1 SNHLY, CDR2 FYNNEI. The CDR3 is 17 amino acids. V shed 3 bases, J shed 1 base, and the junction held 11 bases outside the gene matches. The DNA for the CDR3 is TGTGCCAGCAGTGATGGGAGTGGGGGGGTTGGCCAAGAGACCCAGTACTTC. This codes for CASSDGSGGVGQETQYF. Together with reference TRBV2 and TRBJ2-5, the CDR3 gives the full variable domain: EPEVTQTPSHQVTQMGQEVILRCVPISNHLYFYWYRQILGQKVEFLVSFYNNEISEKSEIFDDQFSVERPDGSNFTLKIRSTKLEDSAMYFCASSDGSGGVGQETQYFGPGTRLLVL.

The CDR3 coding sequence is TGTGCCAGCAGCGATAGGGTAAGGGACAGTAATCCTAGCAATCAGCCCCAGCATTTT. This gives the protein CASSDRVRDSNPSNQPQHF. The chain has TRBV7-8 and TRBJ1-5; TRBD1 agrees at 7 bases. Germline loops: CDR1 SGHVS, CDR2 FQNEAQ. This CDR3 is built from 19 residues. V was pared by 5 bases and J by 0 bases, with 16 bases of the junction left unmatched.

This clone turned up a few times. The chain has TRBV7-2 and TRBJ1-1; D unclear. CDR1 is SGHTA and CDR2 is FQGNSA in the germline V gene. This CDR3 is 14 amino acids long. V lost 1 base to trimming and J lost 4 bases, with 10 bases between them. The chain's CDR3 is CASSLVEGGTEAFF. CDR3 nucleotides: TGTGCCAGCAGCTTAGTGGAGGGAGGCACTGAAGCTTTCTTT.

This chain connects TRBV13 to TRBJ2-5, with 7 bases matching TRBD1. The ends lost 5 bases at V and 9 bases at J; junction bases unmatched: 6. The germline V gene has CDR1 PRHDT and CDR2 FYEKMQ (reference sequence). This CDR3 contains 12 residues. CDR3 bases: TGTGCCAGCAGCCGTGACAGGGCCGCCCAGTACTTC. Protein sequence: CASSRDRAAQYF. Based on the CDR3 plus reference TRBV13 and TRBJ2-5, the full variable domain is AAGVIQSPRHLIKEKRETATLKCYPIPRHDTVYWYQQGPGQDPQFLISFYEKMQSDKGSIPDRFSAQQFSDYHSELNMSSLELGDSALYFCASSRDRAAQYFGPGTRLLVL.

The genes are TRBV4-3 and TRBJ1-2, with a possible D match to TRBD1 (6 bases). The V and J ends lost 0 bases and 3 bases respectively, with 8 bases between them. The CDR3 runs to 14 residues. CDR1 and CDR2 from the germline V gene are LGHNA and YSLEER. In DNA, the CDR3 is TGCGCCAGCAGCCAAGATTACAGGGACTATGGCTACACCTTC. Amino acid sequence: CASSQDYRDYGYTF.

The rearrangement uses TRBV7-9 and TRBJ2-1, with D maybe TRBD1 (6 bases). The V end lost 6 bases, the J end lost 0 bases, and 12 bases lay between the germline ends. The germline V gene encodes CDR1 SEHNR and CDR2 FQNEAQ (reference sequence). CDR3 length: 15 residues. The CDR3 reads CASSIQGGSYNEQFF. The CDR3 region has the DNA TGTGCCAGCAGTATACAGGGCGGCTCCTACAATGAGCAGTTCTTC.

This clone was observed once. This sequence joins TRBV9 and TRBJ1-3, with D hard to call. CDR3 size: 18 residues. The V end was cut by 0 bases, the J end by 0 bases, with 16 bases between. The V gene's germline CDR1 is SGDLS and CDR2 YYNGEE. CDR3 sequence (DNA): TGTGCCAGCAGCGTAGGCCCTGGCAGTCCTAGCTCTGGAAACACCATATATTTT. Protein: CASSVGPGSPSSGNTIYF.

In DNA, the CDR3 is TGTGCCAGCAGTTTGTCAGGGGGCCGCCAGCATTTT. This translates into CASSLSGGRQHF. The V and J genes are TRBV27 and TRBJ1-5, with 8 bases lining up with TRBD1. The CDR3 spans 12 residues. Germline V gives CDR1 MNHEY, CDR2 SMNVEV (reference sequence). V lost 3 bases and J lost 12; bases outside the gene matches: 4.

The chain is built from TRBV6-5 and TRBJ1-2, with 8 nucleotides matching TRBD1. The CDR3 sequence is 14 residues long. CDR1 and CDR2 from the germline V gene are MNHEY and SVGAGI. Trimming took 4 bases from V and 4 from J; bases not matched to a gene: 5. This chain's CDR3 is CASSLGQGGYGYTF. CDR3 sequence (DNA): TGTGCCAGCAGTTTAGGACAGGGAGGCTATGGCTACACCTTC.

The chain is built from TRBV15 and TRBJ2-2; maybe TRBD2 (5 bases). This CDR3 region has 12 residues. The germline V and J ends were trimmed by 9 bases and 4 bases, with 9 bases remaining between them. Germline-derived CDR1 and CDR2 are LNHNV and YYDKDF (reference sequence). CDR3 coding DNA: TGTGCCACAGGGAGCCCCACCGGGGAGCTGTTTTTT. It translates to CATGSPTGELFF.

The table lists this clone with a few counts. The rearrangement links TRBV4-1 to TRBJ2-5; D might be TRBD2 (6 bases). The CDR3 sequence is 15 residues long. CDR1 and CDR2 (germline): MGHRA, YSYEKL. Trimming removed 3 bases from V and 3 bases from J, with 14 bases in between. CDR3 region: CASSQTGTSKETQYF. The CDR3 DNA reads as TGCGCCAGCAGCCAGACCGGGACTTCAAAAGAGACCCAGTACTTC.

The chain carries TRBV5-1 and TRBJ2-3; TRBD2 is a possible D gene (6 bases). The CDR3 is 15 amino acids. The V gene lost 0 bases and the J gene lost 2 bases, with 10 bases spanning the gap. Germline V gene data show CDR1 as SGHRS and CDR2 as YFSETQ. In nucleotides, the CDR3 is TGCGCCAGCAGCTTGGGGGCGGGGACCACAGATACGCAGTATTTT. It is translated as CASSLGAGTTDTQYF.

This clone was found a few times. Written as DNA, the CDR3 is TGTGCCAGCAGCTTAGAGGGGCCTGGGGGCTACACCTTC. Protein sequence: CASSLEGPGGYTF. This rearrangement joins TRBV11-2 to TRBJ1-2; TRBD1 might be the D (5 bases). CDR1 and CDR2 from the germline V gene are SGHAT and FQNNGV. Trimming left V 0 bases short and J 8 bases short, with 10 bases between. The CDR3 has 13 residues.